This record covers a single TCR beta chain. This receptor's antigen is unknown. No quality values exist for individual bases; no much larger clone is one base distant. From the cysteine through the phenylalanine, the CDR3 covers 15 amino acids. This entry keeps only the CDR3 DNA: 45 bases, framed from base 1. V gives up 5 bases and J gives up 5 bases, and the segment between their germline ends measures 18 bases. The germline V gene encodes CDR1 MNHEY and CDR2 SMNVEV (reference sequence). This sample was taken from a study of OX40 agonist ivuxolimab in advanced cancers. In the study overall: Ivuxolimab was an agonistic, fully human IgG2 monoclonal antibody directed against OX40 (CD134), a costimulatory receptor. Intravenous ivuxolimab was administered to patients every 2 weeks at six dose levels: 0.01, 0.1, 0.3, 1.5, 3 and 10 mg/kg. Of the roughly 53 patients in dose escalation, about 20 had hepatocellular carcinoma, approximately 15 had melanoma, 9 had renal cell carcinoma and 9 had head and neck cancer. In the dose-escalation cohort, over 65% of patients were male, and the mean age was approximately 60 years, with a range of about 23 to 85. Prior anti-PD-1, anti-PD-L1 or anti-CTLA-4 therapy was permitted, and less than 45% of dose-escalation patients had received checkpoint inhibitors. Partial responses occurred in three dose-escalation patients: two with cutaneous melanoma and one with hepatocellular carcinoma. The point of sequencing TCRbeta in the periphery was to test whether ivuxolimab changed TCR sequence diversity and drove clonal T-cell expansion. The monotherapy dose-escalation portion (N of about 50 patients) of the phase I ivuxolimab trial is reported in the paper.

Patients with a history of autoimmune disease or receiving systemic immunosuppression were excluded from the trial. Peripheral blood for TCR sequencing was collected from all dose cohorts at baseline, on cycle 4 day 1, and on cycle 7 day 1. The samples were drawn from a first-in-human, open-label, multicenter phase I dose-escalation trial of ivuxolimab. Adults with locally advanced or metastatic melanoma, renal cell carcinoma, hepatocellular carcinoma or head and neck squamous cell carcinoma were enrolled in the trial. Before TCR sequencing, CD4+ T cells and CD8+ T cells were sorted from peripheral blood as separate populations. Genomic DNA was isolated from the sorted cells so that the TCRbeta CDR3 region could be sequenced. The immunoSEQ Assay was used for sequencing of TCRbeta CDR3 regions. This immuneACCESS table, as held by TCRdb, lists in-frame sequences with V and J called but not all clones. Of the missing ones, under half trace to an unresolved V gene in checked studies; the others have no known cause. The sample table lists more than 45,000 clones, around 82% of them with a count of one. The ten most abundant clones make up roughly 4% of the sample.

What the study reported, not specific to this receptor: Low levels of normalized T-cell clonal expansion were also shown by some nonresponding patients. Antigen specificity was not determined for the clonally expanded peripheral T cells. After ivuxolimab, more expanded clones were found on average in CD8+ T cells than in CD4+ T cells. At doses from 0.1 to 3.0 mg/kg, clonal expansion was seen in both CD4+ and CD8+ blood T cells between baseline and week 6. In the 0.1-3.0 mg/kg groups, partial responders were among the patients with the lowest normalized peripheral clonal expansion, particularly in CD8+ T cells.

The TCR was taken from an adult with an advanced solid tumor such as melanoma, head and neck, liver or kidney cancer. Sequenced material: CD4+ or CD8+ T cells sorted from blood, taken in a trial of the OX40 agonist ivuxolimab. The chain joins TRBV27 to TRBJ1-2, and TRBD1 may be the D gene, going by 5 matching bases. The DNA is as follows: TGTGCCAGCAGTCCCATTATGGGACCCTCTTATGGCTACACCTTC. The resulting protein is CASSPIMGPSYGYTF.